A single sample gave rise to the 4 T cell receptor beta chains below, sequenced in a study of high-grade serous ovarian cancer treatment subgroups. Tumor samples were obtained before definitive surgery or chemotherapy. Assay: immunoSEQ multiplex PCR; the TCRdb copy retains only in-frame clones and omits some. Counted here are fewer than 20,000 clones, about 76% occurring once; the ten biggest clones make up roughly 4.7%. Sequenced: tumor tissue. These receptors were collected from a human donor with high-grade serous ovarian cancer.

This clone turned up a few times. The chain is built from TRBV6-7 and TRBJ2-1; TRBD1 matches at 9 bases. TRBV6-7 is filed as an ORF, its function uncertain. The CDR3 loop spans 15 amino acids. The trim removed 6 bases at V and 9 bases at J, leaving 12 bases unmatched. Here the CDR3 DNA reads TGTGCCAGCAGCTCCGGGACAGGGTTGAATAGTGAGCAGTTCTTC. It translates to CASSSGTGLNSEQFF.

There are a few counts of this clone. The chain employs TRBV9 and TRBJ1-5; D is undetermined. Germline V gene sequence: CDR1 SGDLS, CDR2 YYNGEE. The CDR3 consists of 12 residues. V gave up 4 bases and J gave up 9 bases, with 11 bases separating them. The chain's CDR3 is CASSSMTGPQHF. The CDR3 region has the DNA TGTGCCAGCAGCTCCATGACCGGGCCCCAGCATTTT.

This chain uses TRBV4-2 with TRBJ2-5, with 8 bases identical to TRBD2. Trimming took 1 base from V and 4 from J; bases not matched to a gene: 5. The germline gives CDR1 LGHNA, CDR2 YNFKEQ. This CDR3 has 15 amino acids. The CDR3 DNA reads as TGTGCCAGCAGCCAAGCCGGGGGGGCCGGAGAGACCCAGTACTTC. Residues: CASSQAGGAGETQYF.

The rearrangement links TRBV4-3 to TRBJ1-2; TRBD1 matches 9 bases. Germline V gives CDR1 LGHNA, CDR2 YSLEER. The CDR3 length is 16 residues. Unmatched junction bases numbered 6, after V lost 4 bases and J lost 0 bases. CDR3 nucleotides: TGCGCCAGCAGCCCCCAAGGACAGGGGACTAACTATGGCTACACCTTC. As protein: CASSPQGQGTNYGYTF.